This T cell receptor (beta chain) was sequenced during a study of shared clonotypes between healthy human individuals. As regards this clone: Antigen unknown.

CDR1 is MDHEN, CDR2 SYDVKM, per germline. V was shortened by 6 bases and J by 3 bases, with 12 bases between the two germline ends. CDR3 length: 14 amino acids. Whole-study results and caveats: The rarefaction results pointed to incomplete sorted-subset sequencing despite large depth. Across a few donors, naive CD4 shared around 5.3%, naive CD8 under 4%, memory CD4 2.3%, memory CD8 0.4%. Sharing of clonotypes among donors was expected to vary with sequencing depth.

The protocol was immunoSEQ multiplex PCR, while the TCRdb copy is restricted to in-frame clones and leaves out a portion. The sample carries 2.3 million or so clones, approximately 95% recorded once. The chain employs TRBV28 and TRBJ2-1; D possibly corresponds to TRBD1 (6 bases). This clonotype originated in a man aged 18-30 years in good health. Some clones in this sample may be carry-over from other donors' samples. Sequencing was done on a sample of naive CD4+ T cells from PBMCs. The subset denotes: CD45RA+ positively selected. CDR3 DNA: TGTGCCAGCAGGTTGACAGGAGACTACAATGAGCAGTTCTTC. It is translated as CASRLTGDYNEQFF.